Detailed here is one T cell receptor beta chain. Other DNA variants within this sample encode the same CDR3. Assay used: immunoSEQ multiplex PCR; TCRdb lists only in-frame clones, some missing. In the table there are millions of clones, just under 95% of which are singletons. The data belong to a study of shared clonotypes between healthy human individuals. Selected positively for CCR7 and CD45RO-negative, naive CD8 cells excluded terminally differentiated effector memory CD45RA+ cells. The sample comprised naive CD8+ T cells sorted from blood. The clonotype originates from a man younger than 35 in good health.

For the CDR3, the DNA is TGTGCCAGCAGTTTAGGGGCCAGCTCTGGAAACACCATATATTTT. Translated, it gives CASSLGASSGNTIYF. V and J are TRBV27 and TRBJ1-3; perhaps TRBD1 as D (5 bases). CDR1 is MNHEY, CDR2 SMNVEV, per germline (reference sequence). CDR3 size: 15 residues. V was cut by 2 bases and J by 0 bases, with 8 bases left in between.